The 30 T cell receptor beta chains below all came from one sample that was sequenced in a study of sequential checkpoint blockade in melanoma. Treatment denoted: randomized to nivolumab then ipilimumab (arm A) or the reverse (arm B). Assay: immunoSEQ multiplex PCR; the TCRdb copy retains only in-frame clones and omits some. The sample yields 25,000 to 35,000 clones, approximately 86% seen once. Sequenced material: CD8+ T cells sorted from blood (inferred from file names), taken from a patient given nivolumab and ipilimumab in sequence. These receptors all come from a human donor with melanoma.

This clone was counted a single time. This rearrangement joins TRBV19 to TRBJ2-7; TRBD1 agrees at 7 bases. The CDR3 consists of 15 residues. The J segment lost 3 bases and the V segment lost 6 bases, leaving 11 bases of the junction unmatched. CDR1 is LNHDA, CDR2 SQIVND, per germline (reference sequence). CDR3 amino acids: CASSIETGISYEQYF. DNA of the CDR3: TGTGCCAGTAGCATCGAGACAGGGATTAGCTACGAGCAGTACTTC.

The sample holds a few counts of this clone. The V gene is TRBV6-6, the J gene TRBJ1-2; D uncertain. V gave up 6 bases and J gave up 4 bases, with 12 bases separating them. This CDR3 has 13 residues. Germline V gene data show CDR1 as MNHNY and CDR2 as SVGAGI (reference sequence). The CDR3 loop is CASSPSFSYGYTF. Written as DNA, the CDR3 is TGTGCCAGCAGCCCCTCCTTTTCCTATGGCTACACCTTC.

The chain couples TRBV7-9 to TRBJ2-1, with TRBD1 matching 7 bases. Trimming took 4 bases from V and 8 from J; bases not matched to a gene: 11. CDR1 is SEHNR, CDR2 FQNEAQ, per germline (reference sequence). The CDR3 extends over 15 amino acids. CDR3 bases: TGTGCCAGCAGCTCAACAGGGGTAGGAAGGGATGAGCAGTTCTTC. It encodes CASSSTGVGRDEQFF.

The chain employs TRBV14 and TRBJ1-2; a weak D match, TRBD1 (6 bases). Looked up from germline, CDR1 is SGHDN and CDR2 is FVKESK. The V end was cut by 0 bases, the J end by 3 bases, with 17 bases between. The CDR3 totals 17 residues. In DNA form, the CDR3 reads TGTGCCAGCAGCCAAGATTGGGGAGAGACAGGACACTATGGCTACACCTTC. Translated, it gives CASSQDWGETGHYGYTF.

The chain carries TRBV28 and TRBJ2-3, with TRBD1 matching 8 bases. Germline lookup yields CDR1 MDHEN and CDR2 SYDVKM. This CDR3 region has 17 residues. Trimming took 3 bases from V and 5 from J; bases not matched to a gene: 13. The DNA for the CDR3 is TGTGCCAGCAGTTTTCGGACAGGGTCGGCGAGGAGAGATACGCAGTATTTT. Amino acid sequence: CASSFRTGSARRDTQYF.

The chain has TRBV28 and TRBJ1-2, with D hard to call. The CDR3 has 15 amino acids. The V and J ends lost 5 bases and 4 bases respectively, with 17 bases between them. Germline-derived CDR1 and CDR2 are MDHEN and SYDVKM. The CDR3 region is CASSPPRERAYGYTF. Here the CDR3 DNA reads TGTGCCAGCAGTCCACCCCGGGAGAGGGCCTATGGCTACACCTTC.

The genes are TRBV28 and TRBJ2-2; D might be TRBD1 (5 bases). This CDR3 comprises 14 residues. The V gene lost 6 bases and the J gene lost 1 base, with 9 bases spanning the gap. Germline loops: CDR1 MDHEN, CDR2 SYDVKM. The CDR3 nucleotides read TGTGCCAGCAGCCTGCAGGGGAACACCGGGGAGCTGTTTTTT. Translating gives CASSLQGNTGELFF.

The V call is TRBV28, the J call TRBJ2-7; 12 bases align to TRBD2. Germline values: CDR1 MDHEN, CDR2 SYDVKM. After removal of 5 bases from V and 1 base from J, the junction contained 12 bases not matched to a gene. CDR3 length equals 18 residues. CDR3 nucleotide sequence: TGTGCCAGCAGTCAACTATATAGGACTAGCGGGATTTCCTACGAGCAGTACTTC. Its translation: CASSQLYRTSGISYEQYF.

This clone appeared a few times. The gene calls are TRBV4-2 and TRBJ2-7, with D tentatively TRBD2 (5 bases). Trimming took 0 bases from V and 3 from J, leaving 12 bases between them. Per germline, CDR1 LGHNA and CDR2 YNFKEQ. This CDR3 region has 15 residues. CDR3 DNA sequence: TGTGCCAGCAGCCAAGAGGCTAGCTATGACTACGAGCAGTACTTC. Protein product: CASSQEASYDYEQYF.

V usage is TRBV19 and J usage is TRBJ2-7, with 9 bases fitting TRBD1. The trim removed 1 base at V and 3 bases at J, leaving 4 bases unmatched. Germline V gives CDR1 LNHDA, CDR2 SQIVND (reference sequence). The CDR3 totals 15 residues. CDR3: CASSIVWTGDYEQYF. CDR3 nucleotides: TGTGCCAGTAGTATAGTTTGGACAGGGGACTACGAGCAGTACTTC.

The chain couples TRBV9 to TRBJ1-5; D unresolved. CDR3 length equals 13 residues. V was trimmed by 4 bases and J by 4 bases, leaving 9 bases between them. CDR1 and CDR2 from the germline V gene are SGDLS and YYNGEE. CDR3 in amino acids: CASSSAGNQPQHF. In DNA form, the CDR3 reads TGTGCCAGCAGCTCCGCGGGTAATCAGCCCCAGCATTTT.

The chain recombines TRBV7-9 with TRBJ2-5, with TRBD1 identical over 7 bases. V lost 4 bases and J lost 2; bases outside the gene matches: 4. Looked up from germline, CDR1 is SEHNR and CDR2 is FQNEAQ (reference sequence). The CDR3 covers 14 residues. CDR3 residues: CASSSPGGQETQYF. The CDR3 DNA reads TGTGCCAGCAGCTCTCCAGGGGGTCAAGAGACCCAGTACTTC.

The chain carries TRBV7-9 and TRBJ2-2; 14 positions match TRBD2. The CDR3 length is 18 residues. Germline V gene lookup returns CDR1 SEHNR and CDR2 FQNEAQ (reference sequence). Trimming removed 5 bases from V and 0 bases from J; junction bases left unmatched: 5. The CDR3 coding sequence is TGTGCCAGCAGCCCGGGACTAGCGGGGGCCACGAACACCGGGGAGCTGTTTTTT. Protein sequence: CASSPGLAGATNTGELFF.

The rearrangement uses TRBV13 and TRBJ1-2, with TRBD1 as a possible D gene (5 bases). Trimming removed 0 bases at V and 0 bases at J, with 17 bases between. CDR1 is PRHDT, CDR2 FYEKMQ, per germline (reference sequence). This CDR3 contains 18 residues. In nucleotides, the CDR3 is TGTGCCAGCAGCTTAGGCCTTCAGGGTCCAAGCGCTAACTATGGCTACACCTTC. Translated: CASSLGLQGPSANYGYTF.

The rearrangement joins TRBV11-2 to TRBJ2-3, with 7 positions matching TRBD2. Unmatched junction bases numbered 5, after V lost 3 bases and J lost 2 bases. Per germline, CDR1 SGHAT and CDR2 FQNNGV. The CDR3 is made up of 15 amino acids. This chain's CDR3 is CASSLVGGYTDTQYF. The CDR3 DNA is TGTGCCAGCAGCTTGGTGGGAGGGTACACAGATACGCAGTATTTT.

In its sample, this clone was seen once. The J gene is TRBJ2-1, the V gene TRBV6-6; TRBD2 aligns across 8 bases. V trimming: 6 bases; J trimming: 4 bases; junction bases outside the gene matches: 5. CDR3 size: 14 residues. Germline V CDR1 and CDR2: MNHNY, SVGAGI (reference sequence). CDR3 sequence reads: CASRISGAYNEQFF. CDR3 DNA sequence: TGTGCCAGCAGGATTAGCGGGGCTTACAATGAGCAGTTCTTC.

The rearrangement joins TRBV9 to TRBJ1-2; D unclear. This CDR3 region has 15 residues. CDR1 and CDR2 (germline): SGDLS, YYNGEE. V was pared by 0 bases and J by 3 bases, with 12 bases between. In nucleotides, the CDR3 is TGTGCCAGCAGCGTAGACTCTCGCCCCCACTATGGCTACACCTTC. Translated: CASSVDSRPHYGYTF.

The chain recombines TRBV7-9 with TRBJ2-1; perhaps TRBD1 as D (6 bases). The CDR3 contains 16 residues. The V and J ends lost 3 bases and 0 bases respectively, with 12 bases between them. The germline V gene has CDR1 SEHNR and CDR2 FQNEAQ (reference sequence). CDR3 amino acids: CASSLVGQISYNEQFF. The CDR3 nucleotides read TGTGCCAGCAGCTTGGTTGGACAGATCTCCTACAATGAGCAGTTCTTC. Full variable domain (remainder filled in from reference TRBV7-9 and TRBJ2-1): DTGVSQNPRHKITKRGQNVTFRCDPISEHNRLYWYRQTLGQGPEFLTYFQNEAQLEKSRLLSDRFSAERPKGSFSTLEIQRTEQGDSAMYLCASSLVGQISYNEQFFGPGTRLTVL.

The V gene is TRBV7-9, the J gene TRBJ2-1, with D perhaps matching TRBD2 (6 bases). Trimming took off 3 bases at V and 7 bases at J, with 25 bases between the two ends. The CDR3 has 18 amino acids. CDR1 is SEHNR and CDR2 is FQNEAQ in the germline V gene (reference sequence). The CDR3 nucleotides read TGTGCCAGCAGCTTCCCAACAACCGGCAGGGAGGTCGGGAATGAGCAGTTCTTC. Amino acids: CASSFPTTGREVGNEQFF.

A single count supports this clone. The V gene is TRBV7-6, the J gene TRBJ2-2; 8 bases line up with TRBD1. Trimming took 1 base from V and 3 from J; bases not matched to a gene: 4. Per germline, CDR1 SGHVS and CDR2 FNYEAQ. This CDR3 region has 16 residues. The CDR3 region has the DNA TGTGCCAGCAGCTTAGGCAGGGGGCCGTACACCGGGGAGCTGTTTTTT. Its translation is CASSLGRGPYTGELFF.

The chain combines TRBV6-1 with TRBJ1-5, with D maybe TRBD1 (5 bases). Germline lookup yields CDR1 MNHNS and CDR2 SASEGT. The CDR3 has 17 residues. V was cut by 2 bases and J by 1 base, with 15 bases left in between. This chain's CDR3 is CASSEYIRVRSNQPQHF. In DNA, the CDR3 is TGTGCCAGCAGTGAATACATCAGGGTCCGGAGCAATCAGCCCCAGCATTTT.

CDR3 DNA: TGTGCCAGCAGCCCAGCAGGGACAGACGGGGAGCTGTTTTTT. Translation: CASSPAGTDGELFF. The gene calls are TRBV7-9 and TRBJ2-2, with 7 bases identical to TRBD1. Trimming took 5 bases from V and 7 from J; bases not matched to a gene: 7. The CDR3 covers 14 residues. Germline CDR1 reads SEHNR; CDR2 reads FQNEAQ (reference sequence).

The V and J genes are TRBV27 and TRBJ1-5, with 9 bases matching TRBD1. The CDR3 loop spans 17 amino acids. V lost 5 bases, J lost 4 bases, and 12 bases stayed unmatched. Germline CDR1 MNHEY, CDR2 SMNVEV (reference sequence). CDR3: CASSHHRDREMNQPQHF. DNA for the CDR3: TGTGCCAGCAGTCATCACAGGGACAGGGAGATGAATCAGCCCCAGCATTTT.

The chain carries TRBV7-6 and TRBJ2-1; TRBD1 aligns across 7 bases. The V gene end was trimmed by 2 bases and the J gene end by 4 bases; junction bases not matched to a gene: 20. The CDR3 covers 20 residues. Germline V CDR1 and CDR2: SGHVS, FNYEAQ. This chain's CDR3 is CASSLPERGTEGALYNEQFF. The CDR3 bases are TGTGCCAGCAGCTTACCCGAGAGGGGAACCGAGGGGGCCCTTTACAATGAGCAGTTCTTC.

This clone appeared a single time. The chain has TRBV4-2 and TRBJ2-1; 8 positions match TRBD2. Germline trimming cut 3 bases from V and 0 bases from J; bases unmatched to any gene: 7. The CDR3 covers 17 residues. Germline V lookup: CDR1 LGHNA, CDR2 YNFKEQ. CDR3 nucleotide sequence: TGTGCCAGCAGCCATTTCTCAAGCGGGAGCTCCTACAATGAGCAGTTCTTC. Its protein is CASSHFSSGSSYNEQFF.

The chain carries TRBV5-6 and TRBJ1-1; D gene uncertain. This CDR3 region has 14 residues. Germline assignment: CDR1 SGHDT and CDR2 YYEEEE. V was cut by 5 bases and J by 5 bases, with 16 bases left in between. In DNA form, the CDR3 reads TGTGCCAGCAGTTTCGGACGGGGAGGGACTGAAGCTTTCTTT. Translation gives CASSFGRGGTEAFF. The full variable domain, completed using reference TRBV5-6 and TRBJ1-1, is DAGVTQSPTHLIKTRGQQVTLRCSPKSGHDTVSWYQQALGQGPQFIFQYYEEEERQRGNFPDRFSGHQFPNYSSELNVNALLLGDSALYLCASSFGRGGTEAFFGQGTRLTVV.

This clone was observed a single time. J is TRBJ1-1 and V is TRBV4-1; maybe TRBD1 (5 bases). This CDR3 spans 14 amino acids. The V end was cut by 1 base, the J end by 6 bases, with 12 bases between. The germline CDR1 and CDR2 sequences are MGHRA and YSYEKL. The DNA of the CDR3 is TGCGCCAGCAGCCAAGCACTCGGAGGGGCTGAAGCTTTCTTT. Its protein product is CASSQALGGAEAFF.

The chain is built from TRBV27 and TRBJ2-4; possibly TRBD2 for D (6 bases). The V end lost 5 bases, the J end lost 1 base, and 15 bases lay between the germline ends. The germline gives CDR1 MNHEY, CDR2 SMNVEV (reference sequence). The CDR3 has 16 amino acids. In nucleotides, the CDR3 is TGTGCCAGCAGTACCCGCCTAGCGACGGCCAAAAACATTCAGTACTTC. This sequence encodes CASSTRLATAKNIQYF.

This chain joins TRBV7-9 and TRBJ2-5; D is uncertain. The DNA end is a closer match to TRBJ2-7, so the J assignment may be wrong. Germline V gene lookup returns CDR1 SEHNR and CDR2 FQNEAQ (reference sequence). This CDR3 spans 13 amino acids. CDR3 sequence (DNA): TGTGCCAGCAGCTTAGGGCCGGACTACGAGCAGTACTTC. It encodes CASSLGPDYEQYF.

The chain has TRBV4-1 and TRBJ2-7; 12 bases agree with TRBD2. Germline-derived CDR1 and CDR2 are MGHRA and YSYEKL. The trim removed 4 bases at V and 3 bases at J, leaving 4 bases unmatched. CDR3 length: 15 residues. CDR3 bases: TGCGCCAGCAGCCCGACTAGCGGGAGTGACTACGAGCAGTACTTC. It is translated as CASSPTSGSDYEQYF.